This section outlines one T cell receptor (beta chain) sequence together with its context. Employing constant-segment primers, 5'RACE generated TCR alpha and TCR beta cDNA libraries bearing sample barcodes and UMIs. TCRdb reanalysed the 5' RACE reads using MiXCR and keeps one entry per CDR3 protein. The sample holds 400,000 to 500,000 distinct CDR3 sequences, roughly a quarter seen once. The CDR3 loop spans 15 amino acids. Germline V gene sequence: CDR1 DFQATT, CDR2 SNEGSKA (reference sequence). The junction had 6 bases not matched to a gene; V was cut back by 0 bases and J by 5 bases. The entry originates in a study of T-cell memory formation after mild COVID-19. Turning to the study itself: Largely donor-specific sequence clusters came from a couple of donors.

The chain is built from TRBV20-1 and TRBJ2-1; 8 bases align to TRBD2. The sample comprised PBMCs or a T cell subset sorted from them (not recorded which). This TCR was recovered from an adult woman who had mild COVID-19 (a few samples of this study predate the infection). Cell type and time point are not known. CDR3 loop: CSARDRERGHNEQFF. CDR3 in DNA: TGCAGTGCTAGAGATAGGGAGCGGGGGCACAATGAGCAGTTCTTC.